These T cell receptor beta chains were read from a single sample in a study of T cell changes during pregnancy in multiple sclerosis. Only in-frame clones appear in the TCRdb table, and some are missing; sequencing was by immunoSEQ multiplex PCR. The data show around 56,000 clones, with approximately 90% seen just once and 2% to 2.5% held by the top ten. This specimen consisted of peripheral blood, obtained in the first trimester of pregnancy. These receptors were obtained from a female donor in good health, enrolled as a control in a pregnancy study. The CDR3 runs from the conserved cysteine through the conserved F or W. The D gene is left open where the match is weak. Clone sizes are given selectively: once, few, many, or a class where the clone is expanded.

j_gene: TRBJ2-5
abundance: NA
d_gene: NA
v_gene: TRBV2
CDR3nt: TGTGCCAGCAGTGACAGGGGTGGGGGAGAGACCCAGTACTTC
CDR3aa: CASSDRGGGETQYF

j_gene: TRBJ2-2
abundance: NA
d_gene: NA
v_gene: TRBV6-1
CDR3nt: TGTGCCAGCAGTGAAAATAACCTAAACACCGGGGAGCTGTTTTTT
CDR3aa: CASSENNLNTGELFF

j_gene: TRBJ1-2
abundance: NA
d_gene: NA
v_gene: TRBV4-2
CDR3nt: TGTGCCAGCAGCCAAGAGGTGTTACAGGTTCGGTATGGCTACACCTTC
CDR3aa: CASSQEVLQVRYGYTF

j_gene: TRBJ2-1
abundance: NA
d_gene: NA
v_gene: TRBV9
CDR3nt: TGTGCCAGCTCCCCGGTAGGGGTAGGGTACAATGAGCAGTTCTTC
CDR3aa: CASSPVGVGYNEQFF

j_gene: TRBJ1-5
abundance: NA
d_gene: NA
v_gene: TRBV2
CDR3nt: TGTGCCAGCCTTCGCACCGGGAGGATAGAGGATCAGCCCCAGCATTTT
CDR3aa: CASLRTGRIEDQPQHF

j_gene: TRBJ2-7
abundance: NA
d_gene: TRBD2
v_gene: TRBV5-5
CDR3nt: TGTGCCAGCAGCTTTGGGACTAGCGGGGGGCCGTCCTACGAGCAGTACTTC
CDR3aa: CASSFGTSGGPSYEQYF

j_gene: TRBJ2-1
abundance: NA
d_gene: NA
v_gene: TRBV7-9
CDR3nt: TGTGCCAGCAGCTTCTCCGAGACAGCTAACAATGAGCAGTTCTTC
CDR3aa: CASSFSETANNEQFF

j_gene: TRBJ1-1
abundance: NA
d_gene: NA
v_gene: TRBV9
CDR3nt: TGTGCCAGCAGCGTAGGGGACACGAACACTGAAGCTTTCTTT
CDR3aa: CASSVGDTNTEAFF

j_gene: TRBJ1-5
abundance: NA
d_gene: TRBD1
v_gene: TRBV7-2
CDR3nt: TGTGCCAGCAGCCTAGGGGGCGGACAGCCCCAGCATTTT
CDR3aa: CASSLGGGQPQHF

j_gene: TRBJ1-3
abundance: NA
d_gene: TRBD1
v_gene: TRBV30
CDR3nt: TGTGCCTCGGGACAGCTCTCTGGAAACACCATATATTTT
CDR3aa: CASGQLSGNTIYF

j_gene: TRBJ1-5
abundance: NA
d_gene: NA
v_gene: TRBV27
CDR3nt: TGTGCCAGCAGTTTGGCAGCGAGGCAGCCCCAGCATTTT
CDR3aa: CASSLAARQPQHF

j_gene: TRBJ2-7
abundance: NA
d_gene: TRBD1
v_gene: TRBV19
CDR3nt: TGTGCCAGTAGTACCTGGACAGGGGTAAACGAGCAGTACTTC
CDR3aa: CASSTWTGVNEQYF

j_gene: TRBJ1-3
abundance: NA
d_gene: NA
v_gene: TRBV15
CDR3nt: TGTGCCACCAGCAGAGAGGGAGGACACTATGGAAACACCATATATTTT
CDR3aa: CATSREGGHYGNTIYF

j_gene: TRBJ2-1
abundance: NA
d_gene: NA
v_gene: TRBV30
CDR3nt: TGTGCCTGGAGTGTCGCACTAGGTTCCGCCAATGAGCAGTTCTTC
CDR3aa: CAWSVALGSANEQFF

j_gene: TRBJ2-7
abundance: once
d_gene: TRBD1
v_gene: TRBV2
CDR3nt: TGTGCCAGCAGTGGACAGGGGGCTCCCTACGAGCAGTACTTC
CDR3aa: CASSGQGAPYEQYF

j_gene: TRBJ2-1
abundance: once
d_gene: TRBD2
v_gene: TRBV13
CDR3nt: TGTGCCAGCAGCTCCGGGGCGGGGGGGCGGAATGAGCAGTTCTTC
CDR3aa: CASSSGAGGRNEQFF

j_gene: TRBJ2-3
abundance: NA
d_gene: TRBD2
v_gene: TRBV2
CDR3nt: TGTGCCAGCCATTCTAGCGGGAACACAGATACGCAGTATTTT
CDR3aa: CASHSSGNTDTQYF

j_gene: TRBJ2-1
abundance: NA
d_gene: NA
v_gene: TRBV6-5
CDR3nt: TGTGCCAGCAGTTACAATCCGGGATGGAATGAGCAGTTCTTC
CDR3aa: CASSYNPGWNEQFF

j_gene: TRBJ2-3
abundance: NA
d_gene: NA
v_gene: TRBV19
CDR3nt: TGTGCCAGTAGTATAATAGGGGCAGATACGCAGTATTTT
CDR3aa: CASSIIGADTQYF

j_gene: TRBJ1-1
abundance: NA
d_gene: TRBD1
v_gene: TRBV2
CDR3nt: TGTGCCAGCAGTATATGGACAGGGTGGAACACTGAAGCTTTCTTT
CDR3aa: CASSIWTGWNTEAFF

j_gene: TRBJ1-1
abundance: few
d_gene: TRBD1
v_gene: TRBV2
CDR3nt: TGTGCCAGCAGTGGCCCAGGGGGCGAAACACCGAACACTGAAGCTTTCTTT
CDR3aa: CASSGPGGETPNTEAFF

j_gene: TRBJ1-5
abundance: NA
d_gene: NA
v_gene: TRBV28
CDR3nt: TGTGCCAGCAGTTTATTGGTGACAGGTTCGGGACAGCCCCAGCATTTT
CDR3aa: CASSLLVTGSGQPQHF

j_gene: TRBJ1-1
abundance: NA
d_gene: NA
v_gene: TRBV6-4
CDR3nt: TGTGCCAGCAGTGACTGGGAGGGCACAGCTTTCTTT
CDR3aa: CASSDWEGTAFF

j_gene: TRBJ1-2
abundance: NA
d_gene: TRBD1
v_gene: TRBV9
CDR3nt: TGTGCCAGCAGCGCACGGACAGGCTATGGCTACACCTTC
CDR3aa: CASSARTGYGYTF

j_gene: TRBJ2-3
abundance: NA
d_gene: NA
v_gene: TRBV10-3
CDR3nt: TGTGCCATCAGTCCCAATCGCGGAACAGATACGCAGTATTTT
CDR3aa: CAISPNRGTDTQYF

j_gene: TRBJ2-5
abundance: NA
d_gene: NA
v_gene: TRBV5-6
CDR3nt: TGTGCCAGCAGCTTGGGCAGGGACCAAGAGACCCAGTACTTC
CDR3aa: CASSLGRDQETQYF

j_gene: TRBJ2-1
abundance: NA
d_gene: NA
v_gene: TRBV5-1
CDR3nt: TGCGCCAGCAGCTCACAGGGCACCGAGTACAATGAGCAGTTCTTC
CDR3aa: CASSSQGTEYNEQFF

j_gene: TRBJ2-5
abundance: NA
d_gene: TRBD2
v_gene: TRBV2
CDR3nt: TGTGCCAGCAGGCGGGGGAGTAGCCAGGGCCAGTACTTC
CDR3aa: CASRRGSSQGQYF

j_gene: TRBJ1-4
abundance: NA
d_gene: NA
v_gene: TRBV10-3
CDR3nt: TGTGCCATCAGTGAGGGCAGTCTTAATGAAAAACTGTTTTTT
CDR3aa: CAISEGSLNEKLFF

j_gene: TRBJ1-1
abundance: NA
d_gene: NA
v_gene: TRBV7-9
CDR3nt: TGTGCCAGCAGCTTAAGTCAGGGGAACACTGAAGCTTTCTTT
CDR3aa: CASSLSQGNTEAFF

j_gene: TRBJ1-1
abundance: NA
d_gene: NA
v_gene: TRBV25-1
CDR3nt: TGTGCCAGCAGTGGGGGCAGGGACATATGGGACACTGAAGCTTTCTTT
CDR3aa: CASSGGRDIWDTEAFF

j_gene: TRBJ1-1
abundance: NA
d_gene: NA
v_gene: TRBV6-5
CDR3nt: TGTGCCAGCAGTTACTCCTCCATAGGGGCCACTGAAGCTTTCTTT
CDR3aa: CASSYSSIGATEAFF

j_gene: TRBJ2-5
abundance: NA
d_gene: NA
v_gene: TRBV9
CDR3nt: TGTGCCAGCAGCGTAGGAGTCGGGGGATCCGAGACCCAGTACTTC
CDR3aa: CASSVGVGGSETQYF

j_gene: TRBJ1-1
abundance: NA
d_gene: NA
v_gene: TRBV11-2
CDR3nt: TGTGCCAGCAGCGACAGCATGAACACTGAAGCTTTCTTT
CDR3aa: CASSDSMNTEAFF

j_gene: TRBJ1-2
abundance: NA
d_gene: NA
v_gene: TRBV5-6
CDR3nt: TGTGCCAGCAGCTTTGGTGTCCAGGACTATGGCTACACCTTC
CDR3aa: CASSFGVQDYGYTF

j_gene: TRBJ2-1
abundance: NA
d_gene: TRBD2
v_gene: TRBV20-1
CDR3nt: TGCAGTGGGAAAGCGGGGGTGGCCCGGTTCTTC
CDR3aa: CSGKAGVARFF

j_gene: TRBJ2-1
abundance: NA
d_gene: TRBD2
v_gene: TRBV10-2
CDR3nt: TGCGCCAGCAGGAAGCGGGGGGGCCTCTGGGACAATGAGCAGTTCTTC
CDR3aa: CASRKRGGLWDNEQFF

j_gene: TRBJ1-1
abundance: NA
d_gene: NA
v_gene: TRBV6-5
CDR3nt: TGTGCCAGCAGTTACTTACACAGGGAAACTGAAGCTTTCTTT
CDR3aa: CASSYLHRETEAFF

j_gene: TRBJ2-7
abundance: few
d_gene: TRBD2
v_gene: TRBV11-3
CDR3nt: TGTGCCAGCAGCTTACTAGCGGGGTATCGCGAGCAGTACTTC
CDR3aa: CASSLLAGYREQYF

j_gene: TRBJ1-2
abundance: NA
d_gene: NA
v_gene: TRBV7-9
CDR3nt: TGTGCCAGCAGCTTATTAGGAGGGTTCCATGGCTACACCTTC
CDR3aa: CASSLLGGFHGYTF

j_gene: TRBJ1-6
abundance: NA
d_gene: NA
v_gene: TRBV6-1
CDR3nt: TGTGCCAGCAGTGAGTTGGGAACTGGGGGCACCGTGAATTCACCCCTCCACTTT
CDR3aa: CASSELGTGGTVNSPLHF

j_gene: TRBJ2-3
abundance: NA
d_gene: TRBD2
v_gene: TRBV7-8
CDR3nt: TGTGCCAGCAGCTTACGGATAGCGGGAAGCGCAGATACGCAGTATTTT
CDR3aa: CASSLRIAGSADTQYF

j_gene: TRBJ2-2
abundance: NA
d_gene: NA
v_gene: TRBV9
CDR3nt: TGTGCCAGCAACCGCGAGGGGGGGGCTAGGAGGACCGGGGAGCTGTTTTTT
CDR3aa: CASNREGGARRTGELFF

j_gene: TRBJ1-2
abundance: NA
d_gene: NA
v_gene: TRBV6-5
CDR3nt: TGTGCCAGCACCGACAGGAAATATGGCTACACCTTC
CDR3aa: CASTDRKYGYTF

j_gene: TRBJ2-3
abundance: NA
d_gene: TRBD1
v_gene: TRBV6-5
CDR3nt: TGTGCCAGCAGTTTAGACAGGGTGAAAGATACGCAGTATTTT
CDR3aa: CASSLDRVKDTQYF

j_gene: TRBJ1-3
abundance: NA
d_gene: NA
v_gene: TRBV6-1
CDR3nt: TGTGCCAGCAGTGAAATTGCCGGGAGCTCTGGAAACACCATATATTTT
CDR3aa: CASSEIAGSSGNTIYF

j_gene: TRBJ2-7
abundance: NA
d_gene: TRBD1
v_gene: TRBV11-2
CDR3nt: TGTGCCAGCAGCACCGGGACAGGGCTCTACGAGCAGTACTTC
CDR3aa: CASSTGTGLYEQYF

j_gene: TRBJ1-2
abundance: NA
d_gene: TRBD1
v_gene: TRBV28
CDR3nt: TGTGCCAGCAGTCCACCACAGGGGGCACTCTATGGCTACACCTTC
CDR3aa: CASSPPQGALYGYTF

j_gene: TRBJ1-4
abundance: NA
d_gene: NA
v_gene: TRBV30
CDR3nt: TGTGCCCGGTCGACTGATAATGAAAAACTGTTTTTT
CDR3aa: CARSTDNEKLFF

j_gene: TRBJ2-2
abundance: NA
d_gene: NA
v_gene: TRBV18
CDR3nt: TGTGCCAGCTCTCCCGGTCGGCGGGGTGGTGGCACCGGGGAGCTGTTTTTT
CDR3aa: CASSPGRRGGGTGELFF